This paragraph reports one TCR beta chain. Antigen: not known. Other DNA sequences in the sample encode the same CDR3. Data came from immunoSEQ multiplex PCR; TCRdb stores just in-frame clones and leaves some out. The sample has about 1 million clones, 75% to 80% seen once. CDR3 length equals 14 residues. With 4 bases removed from V and 0 bases from J, the gap between germline ends came to 8 bases. Germline loops: CDR1 SGHRS, CDR2 YFSETQ. This record comes from a study of shared clonotypes between healthy human individuals. Study-level points and caveats: Clonotype sharing across several donors was observed for around 5% of naive CD4 clonotypes.

Sequenced input: memory CD4+ T cells from PBMCs. Described subset: CD45RA-negative fraction. The source of this sequence is a man between 18 and 35 years old in good health. Some clones in this sample may be carry-over from other donors' samples. The chain couples TRBV5-1 to TRBJ1-3, with no clear D. This chain's CDR3 is CASSPDTSGNTIYF. The CDR3 DNA reads as TGCGCCAGCAGCCCCGACACCTCTGGAAACACCATATATTTT.